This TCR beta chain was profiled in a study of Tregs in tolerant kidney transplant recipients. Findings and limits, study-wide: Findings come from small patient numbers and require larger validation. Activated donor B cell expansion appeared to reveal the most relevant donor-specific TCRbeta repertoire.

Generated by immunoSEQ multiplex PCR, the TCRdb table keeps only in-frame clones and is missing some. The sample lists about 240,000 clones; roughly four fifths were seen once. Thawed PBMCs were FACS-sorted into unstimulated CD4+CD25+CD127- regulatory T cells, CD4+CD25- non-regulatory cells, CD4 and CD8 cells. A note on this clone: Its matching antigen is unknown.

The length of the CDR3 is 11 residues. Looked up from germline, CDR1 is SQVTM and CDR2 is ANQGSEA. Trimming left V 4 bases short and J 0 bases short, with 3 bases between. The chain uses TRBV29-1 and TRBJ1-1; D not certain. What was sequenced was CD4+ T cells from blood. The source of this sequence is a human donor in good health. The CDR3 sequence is CSVGMNTEAFF. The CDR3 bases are TGCAGCGTTGGAATGAACACTGAAGCTTTCTTT.